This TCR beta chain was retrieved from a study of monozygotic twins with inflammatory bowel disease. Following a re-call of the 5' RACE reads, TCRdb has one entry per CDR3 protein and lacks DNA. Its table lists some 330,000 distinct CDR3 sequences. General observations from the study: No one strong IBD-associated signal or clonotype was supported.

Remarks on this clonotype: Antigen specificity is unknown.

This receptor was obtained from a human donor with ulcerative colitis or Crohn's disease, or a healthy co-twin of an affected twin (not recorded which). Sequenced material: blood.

CDR3 in amino acids: CSAPKSGADTQYF. The rearrangement uses TRBV20-1 and TRBJ2-3. Looked up from germline, CDR1 is DFQATT and CDR2 is SNEGSKA (reference sequence). CDR3 length: 13 amino acids.